What follows are 15 T cell receptor beta chains derived from one specimen sequenced in a study of blood T cell repertoires in COVID-19. Produced via immunoSEQ multiplex PCR; TCRdb's table is partial and in-frame only. The sample records 100,000 to 150,000 clones, roughly nine tenths being singletons. Sequenced input: peripheral blood. These receptors all come from a woman in her 70s with COVID-19, enrolled during active disease.

The CDR3 DNA sequence: TGTGCCTGGAGGGGCGCGGGGGGAAATCAGCCCCAGCATTTT. Amino acid sequence: CAWRGAGGNQPQHF. The chain has TRBV30 and TRBJ1-5; D possibly corresponds to TRBD1 (5 bases). Germline-derived CDR1 and CDR2 are GTSNPN and SVGIG (reference sequence). Trimming took 3 bases from V and 4 from J, leaving 13 bases between them. The CDR3 length is 14 residues.

The chain has TRBV18 and TRBJ1-5, with TRBD1 matching 9 bases. V shed 2 bases, J shed 0 bases, and the junction held 2 bases outside the gene matches. CDR3 length: 16 amino acids. Germline values: CDR1 KGHSH, CDR2 LQKENI. In DNA, the CDR3 is TGTGCCAGCTCACCAGGGACAGGGAGTAGCAATCAGCCCCAGCATTTT. It is translated as CASSPGTGSSNQPQHF.

This chain connects TRBV5-4 to TRBJ1-2; a possible D gene is TRBD1 (5 bases). The CDR3 is made up of 13 amino acids. CDR1 is SGHNT and CDR2 is YYREEE in the germline V gene (reference sequence). V shed 1 base and J shed 4 bases, with 8 bases lying between them. CDR3 in amino acids: CASSLTRAYGYTF. CDR3 DNA sequence: TGTGCCAGCAGCTTGACCAGGGCCTATGGCTACACCTTC. The entire variable domain, with the rest obtained from reference TRBV5-4 and TRBJ1-2, is as follows: ETGVTQSPTHLIKTRGQQVTLRCSSQSGHNTVSWYQQALGQGPQFIFQYYREEENGRGNFPPRFSGLQFPNYSSELNVNALELDDSALYLCASSLTRAYGYTFGSGTRLTVV.

This clone has just a few counts. V gene TRBV28 combines with J gene TRBJ2-3; 8 bases line up with TRBD2. Trimming cost V 5 bases and J 6 bases; bases outside gene matches: 13. CDR1 is MDHEN and CDR2 is SYDVKM in the germline V gene. The CDR3 contains 16 residues. For the CDR3, the DNA is TGTGCCAGCAGTACCACGGGAGGGTGGGATCGGGATACGCAGTATTTT. This encodes CASSTTGGWDRDTQYF.

This chain links TRBV20-1 with TRBJ1-1; D gene unclear. V lost 3 bases and J 4 bases, leaving 9 bases between the germline ends. The CDR3 has 12 amino acids. The germline CDR1 and CDR2 sequences are DFQATT and SNEGSKA (reference sequence). The CDR3 region is CSASVVGTEAFF. CDR3 coding DNA: TGCAGTGCTAGTGTTGTCGGCACTGAAGCTTTCTTT.

The chain has TRBV5-1 and TRBJ2-2; a weak D match, TRBD1 (6 bases). Looked up from germline, CDR1 is SGHRS and CDR2 is YFSETQ. This CDR3 region has 15 residues. V dropped 7 bases and J dropped 5 bases, with 18 bases sitting between them. CDR3 DNA sequence: TGCGCCAGCCACATTACCACAGGGAGTACCGGGGAGCTGTTTTTT. This sequence encodes CASHITTGSTGELFF.

This chain uses TRBV6-2 or TRBV6-3 with TRBJ2-7; 7 bases are shared with TRBD1. Trimming cost V 3 bases and J 3 bases; bases outside gene matches: 8. Germline V lookup: CDR1 MNHEY, CDR2 SVGEGT. CDR3 length: 15 residues. The CDR3 sequence: CASSYTDGTVYEQYF. In DNA, the CDR3 is TGTGCCAGCAGTTATACCGACGGGACAGTCTACGAGCAGTACTTC.

The chain combines TRBV15 with TRBJ1-2; unclear D gene. Between the trimmed V and J ends, which lost 0 bases and 7 bases, there was a span of 9 bases. This CDR3 contains 13 residues. Germline CDR1 LNHNV, CDR2 YYDKDF (reference sequence). CDR3 loop: CATSRDRFGGYTF. In DNA, the CDR3 is TGTGCCACCAGCAGAGACCGGTTCGGTGGCTACACCTTC.

This clone was seen a single time. J is TRBJ2-7 and V is TRBV9; maybe TRBD2 (5 bases). The CDR3 is made up of 14 amino acids. Germline loops: CDR1 SGDLS, CDR2 YYNGEE. The V end was cut by 4 bases, the J end by 3 bases, with 14 bases between. CDR3 in DNA: TGTGCCAGCAGCCCCGAGGGAACTATCTACGAGCAGTACTTC. Translated, it gives CASSPEGTIYEQYF.

The chain couples TRBV6-5 to TRBJ1-1; possible D gene TRBD1, 6 bases. The CDR3 has 13 residues. Trimming shortened V by 10 bases and J by 6 bases, and 18 bases separated the two germline ends. Germline V gene lookup returns CDR1 MNHEY and CDR2 SVGAGI. In nucleotides, the CDR3 is TGTGCCACTAGTCGGGGGGGCGGGTCTGAAGCTTTCTTT. It encodes CATSRGGGSEAFF.

The chain joins TRBV30 to TRBJ1-3; D is unresolved. Trimming removed 5 bases from V and 0 bases from J, with 17 bases in between. The CDR3 runs 16 residues. The germline V gene encodes CDR1 GTSNPN and CDR2 SVGIG (reference sequence). This CDR3 is CAWGRTLASSGNTIYF. The DNA for the CDR3 is TGTGCCTGGGGCCGCACCCTGGCAAGCTCTGGAAACACCATATATTTT.

This clone was seen a single time. The chain is built from TRBV7-9 and TRBJ1-1; a weak D match, TRBD1 (6 bases). V lost 1 base to trimming and J lost 3 bases, with 9 bases between them. The length of the CDR3 is 14 residues. CDR1 is SEHNR, CDR2 FQNEAQ, per germline (reference sequence). CDR3 protein: CASSLVGQYTEAFF. CDR3 in DNA: TGTGCCAGCAGCTTAGTTGGACAGTACACTGAAGCTTTCTTT.

This clone occurred once. V is TRBV3-1 (or the pseudogene TRBV3-2) and J is TRBJ1-2, with 9 bases lining up with TRBD1. The ends lost 1 base at V and 4 bases at J; junction bases unmatched: 4. The CDR3 covers 15 residues. Germline CDR1 is LGHDT and CDR2 is YNNKEL (reference sequence). The CDR3 spells CASSQADRGAYGYTF. The CDR3 coding sequence is TGTGCCAGCAGCCAAGCGGACAGGGGCGCCTATGGCTACACCTTC.

This clone has just one count. The chain employs TRBV5-8 and TRBJ1-1; D is perhaps TRBD1 (5 bases). Looked up from germline, CDR1 is SGHTS and CDR2 is YDEGEE. Between the trimmed V and J ends, which lost 4 bases and 1 base, there was a span of 8 bases. The CDR3 runs 13 residues. The CDR3 sequence: CASSRQRNTEAFF. DNA for the CDR3: TGTGCCAGCAGCCGACAGCGGAACACTGAAGCTTTCTTT.

The gene calls are TRBV3-1 (or the pseudogene TRBV3-2) and TRBJ1-2; D unclear. The CDR3 contains 12 residues. Trimming left V 0 bases short and J 13 bases short, with 12 bases between. Germline V CDR1 and CDR2: LGHDT, YNNKEL (reference sequence). DNA for the CDR3: TGTGCCAGCAGCCAAGATGGGCGGGCCAGCACCTTC. Translated: CASSQDGRASTF.